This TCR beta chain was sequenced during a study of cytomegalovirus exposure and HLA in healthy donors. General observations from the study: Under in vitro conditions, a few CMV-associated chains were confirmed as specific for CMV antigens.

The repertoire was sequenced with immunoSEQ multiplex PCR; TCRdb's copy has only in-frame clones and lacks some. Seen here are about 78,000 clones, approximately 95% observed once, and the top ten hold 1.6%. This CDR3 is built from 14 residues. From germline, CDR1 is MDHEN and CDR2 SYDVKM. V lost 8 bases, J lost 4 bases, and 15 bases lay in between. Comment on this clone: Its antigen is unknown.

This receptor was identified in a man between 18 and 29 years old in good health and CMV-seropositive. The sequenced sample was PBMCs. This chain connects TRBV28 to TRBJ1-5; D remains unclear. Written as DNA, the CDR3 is TGTGCCAGCGAACCGGGAAACCTAAATCAGCCCCAGCATTTT. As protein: CASEPGNLNQPQHF.